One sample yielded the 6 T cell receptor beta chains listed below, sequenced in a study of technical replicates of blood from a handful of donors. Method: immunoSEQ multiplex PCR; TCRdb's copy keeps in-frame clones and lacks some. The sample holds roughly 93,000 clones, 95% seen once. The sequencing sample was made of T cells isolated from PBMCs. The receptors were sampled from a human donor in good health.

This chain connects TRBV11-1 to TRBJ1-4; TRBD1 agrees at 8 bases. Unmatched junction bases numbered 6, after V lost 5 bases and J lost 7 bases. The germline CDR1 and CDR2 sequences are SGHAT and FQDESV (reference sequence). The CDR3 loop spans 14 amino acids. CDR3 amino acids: CASSPGQGTEKLFF. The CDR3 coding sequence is TGTGCCAGCAGCCCCGGACAGGGCACTGAAAAACTGTTTTTT.

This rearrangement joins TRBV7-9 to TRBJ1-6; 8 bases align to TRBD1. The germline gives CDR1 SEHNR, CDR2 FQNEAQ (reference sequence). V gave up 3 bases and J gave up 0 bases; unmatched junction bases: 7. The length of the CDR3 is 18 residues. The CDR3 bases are TGTGCCAGCAGCTTTCTGGACAGGGCGCGCTCCTATAATTCACCCCTCCACTTT. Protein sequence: CASSFLDRARSYNSPLHF.

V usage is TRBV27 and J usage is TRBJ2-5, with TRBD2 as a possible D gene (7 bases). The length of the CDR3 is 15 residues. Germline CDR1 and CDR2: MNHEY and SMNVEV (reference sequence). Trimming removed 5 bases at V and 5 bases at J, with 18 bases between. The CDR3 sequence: CASSPLGGLRETQYF. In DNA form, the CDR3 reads TGTGCCAGCAGTCCCCTCGGGGGGCTGAGGGAGACCCAGTACTTC.

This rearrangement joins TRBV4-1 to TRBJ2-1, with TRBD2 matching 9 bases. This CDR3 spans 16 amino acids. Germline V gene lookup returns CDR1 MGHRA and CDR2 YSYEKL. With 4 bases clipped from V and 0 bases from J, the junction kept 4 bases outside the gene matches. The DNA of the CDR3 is TGCGCCAGCAGCCCATTTAGCGGGAGCTCCTACAATGAGCAGTTCTTC. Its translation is CASSPFSGSSYNEQFF.

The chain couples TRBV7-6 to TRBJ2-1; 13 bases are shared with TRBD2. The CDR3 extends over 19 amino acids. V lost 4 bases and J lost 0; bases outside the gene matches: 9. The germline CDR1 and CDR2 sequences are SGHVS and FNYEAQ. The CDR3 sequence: CASSSPGLAGLFSYNEQFF. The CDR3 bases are TGTGCCAGCAGCTCCCCGGGACTAGCGGGATTGTTCTCCTACAATGAGCAGTTCTTC.

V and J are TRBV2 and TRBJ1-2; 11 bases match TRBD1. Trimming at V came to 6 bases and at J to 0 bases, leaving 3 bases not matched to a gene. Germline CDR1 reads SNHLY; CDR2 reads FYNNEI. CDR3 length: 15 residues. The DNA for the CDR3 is TGTGCCAGCAGGAAGGGACAGGGGGCTAACTATGGCTACACCTTC. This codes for CASRKGQGANYGYTF.